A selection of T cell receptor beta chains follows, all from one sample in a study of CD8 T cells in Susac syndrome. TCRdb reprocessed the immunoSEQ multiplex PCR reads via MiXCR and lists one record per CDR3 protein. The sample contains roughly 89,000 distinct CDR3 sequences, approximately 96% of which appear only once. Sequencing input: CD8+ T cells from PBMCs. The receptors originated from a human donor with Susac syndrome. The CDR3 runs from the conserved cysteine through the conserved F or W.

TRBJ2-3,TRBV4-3,CASSQGGRLADTADTQYF
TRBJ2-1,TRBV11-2,CASSLATNEQFF
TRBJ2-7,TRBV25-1,CASSRGGFHEQYF
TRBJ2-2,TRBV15,CATSTHGAGELFF
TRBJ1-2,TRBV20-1,CSALTDGYTF
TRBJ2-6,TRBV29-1,CSVDTIYPSGANVLTF
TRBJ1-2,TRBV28,CASRQGAGGYTF
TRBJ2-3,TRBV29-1,CSVVGGGLTDTQYF
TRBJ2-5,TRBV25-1,CASSGTGGLKTQYF
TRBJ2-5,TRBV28,CASSSLYGAEETQYF
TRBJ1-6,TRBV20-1,CSARNAGTFVSLHF
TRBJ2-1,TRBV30,CAWSHSYEQFF
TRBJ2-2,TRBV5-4,CASSYRVTGELFF
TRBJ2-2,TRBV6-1,CASSRLAGGETGELFF
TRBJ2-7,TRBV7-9,CASSLRTSGYEQYF
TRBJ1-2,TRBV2,CASSEGKDGYTF
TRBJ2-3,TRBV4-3,CASSPPGAPDTQYF